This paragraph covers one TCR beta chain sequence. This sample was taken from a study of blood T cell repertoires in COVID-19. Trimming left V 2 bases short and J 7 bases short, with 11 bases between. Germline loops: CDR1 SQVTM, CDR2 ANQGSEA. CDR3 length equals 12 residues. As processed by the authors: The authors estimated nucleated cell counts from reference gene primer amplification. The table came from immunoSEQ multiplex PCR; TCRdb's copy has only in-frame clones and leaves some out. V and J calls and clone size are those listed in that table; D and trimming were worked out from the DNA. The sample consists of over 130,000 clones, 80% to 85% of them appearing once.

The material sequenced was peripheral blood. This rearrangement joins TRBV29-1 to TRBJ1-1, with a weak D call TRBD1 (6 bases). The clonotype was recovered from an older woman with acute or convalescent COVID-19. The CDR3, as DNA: TGCAGCGTTGAATTTATACAGGGTGAAGCTTTCTTT. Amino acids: CSVEFIQGEAFF.